The 31 T cell receptor beta chains below come from one sample, sequenced in a study of T cell responses to AZD1222 COVID-19 vaccine. TCRdb's table, derived via immunoSEQ multiplex PCR, lists solely in-frame clones and lacks some. Here the sample spans 80,000 to 95,000 clones, approximately 91% being singletons. The sample in question was peripheral blood, obtained 28 days after the second AZD1222 dose. The source of these receptors is an adult who received the AZD1222 COVID-19 vaccine.

This clone was observed a few times. This chain links TRBV3-1 (or the pseudogene TRBV3-2) with TRBJ1-3; 7 bases match TRBD1. CDR1 and CDR2 from the germline V gene are LGHDT and YNNKEL (reference sequence). The CDR3 is made up of 15 amino acids. V shed 4 bases, J shed 1 base, and the junction held 4 bases outside the gene matches. CDR3 residues: CASSRGTASGNTIYF. CDR3 coding DNA: TGTGCCAGCAGCCGCGGGACAGCGTCTGGAAACACCATATATTTT.

This sequence joins TRBV5-1 and TRBJ2-7; TRBD1 might be the D (8 bases). V lost 0 bases and J 4 bases, leaving 17 bases between the germline ends. The germline gives CDR1 SGHRS, CDR2 YFSETQ. This CDR3 has 16 amino acids. The CDR3 coding sequence is TGCGCCAGCAGCTTGGGGCCCGACAGGGGAGGGTACGAGCAGTACTTC. This codes for CASSLGPDRGGYEQYF.

This clone was seen once. The chain recombines TRBV18 with TRBJ1-1; a weak D match, TRBD1 (6 bases). This CDR3 spans 15 amino acids. V lost 2 bases and J lost 5, with 15 bases in between. Looked up from germline, CDR1 is KGHSH and CDR2 is LQKENI. The CDR3 sequence is CASSPGNRVRTEAFF. The CDR3 region has the DNA TGTGCCAGCTCACCAGGTAACAGGGTGAGAACTGAAGCTTTCTTT.

V is TRBV27 and J is TRBJ1-5, with D tentatively TRBD1 (5 bases). Germline V CDR1 and CDR2: MNHEY, SMNVEV (reference sequence). V was trimmed by 2 bases and J by 4 bases, leaving 9 bases between them. The CDR3 sequence is 14 residues long. The CDR3 reads CASSLGHPNQPQHF. The CDR3 DNA reads as TGTGCCAGCAGTTTAGGACACCCGAATCAGCCCCAGCATTTT.

The chain recombines TRBV3-1 (or the pseudogene TRBV3-2) with TRBJ2-3, with TRBD2 identical over 11 bases. The CDR3 has 16 residues. The V segment lost 0 bases and the J segment 4 bases; nucleotides outside the gene matches: 3. Germline V gene sequence: CDR1 LGHDT, CDR2 YNNKEL (reference sequence). CDR3: CASSQESSGRPDTQYF. CDR3 nucleotide sequence: TGTGCCAGCAGCCAAGAATCTAGCGGGAGGCCAGATACGCAGTATTTT.

V is TRBV5-4 and J is TRBJ2-5; 7 bases agree with TRBD2. Germline values: CDR1 SGHNT, CDR2 YYREEE (reference sequence). V dropped 1 base and J dropped 0; count of bases not matched to a gene: 9. CDR3 length: 17 residues. The CDR3 sequence is CASSLTGLGSYQETQYF. The CDR3 DNA is TGTGCCAGCAGCTTGACCGGACTAGGCTCGTACCAAGAGACCCAGTACTTC.

This clone has more than one count but fewer than ten. The chain employs TRBV19 and TRBJ1-5, with D tentatively TRBD1 (5 bases). V was trimmed by 8 bases and J by 0 bases, leaving 14 bases between them. Germline V CDR1 and CDR2: LNHDA, SQIVND (reference sequence). The CDR3 length is 15 residues. The CDR3 protein is CASSLEGISNQPQHF. CDR3 DNA sequence: TGTGCCAGTTCCCTTGAGGGGATTAGCAATCAGCCCCAGCATTTT.

The V gene is TRBV3-1 (or the pseudogene TRBV3-2), the J gene TRBJ2-7, with D perhaps matching TRBD2 (5 bases). Germline values: CDR1 LGHDT, CDR2 YNNKEL (reference sequence). Trimming stripped 2 bases from V and 0 bases from J, with 11 bases between. This CDR3 has 15 residues. The CDR3 loop reads CASSQFGRISYEQYF. Here the CDR3 DNA reads TGTGCCAGCAGCCAATTTGGGAGAATCTCCTACGAGCAGTACTTC.

The genes are TRBV30 and TRBJ1-2; TRBD1 is a possible D gene (6 bases). V lost 1 base and J lost 8, with 14 bases in between. The CDR3 consists of 13 residues. Germline V CDR1 and CDR2: GTSNPN, SVGIG (reference sequence). CDR3 in amino acids: CAWSGVGGRGYTF. The CDR3 coding sequence is TGTGCCTGGAGTGGGGTCGGGGGCCGCGGCTACACCTTC. Full variable domain (remainder filled in from reference TRBV30 and TRBJ1-2): SQTIHQWPATLVQPVGSPLSLECTVEGTSNPNLYWYRQAAGRGLQLLFYSVGIGQISSEVPQNLSASRPQDRQFILSSKKLLLSDSGFYLCAWSGVGGRGYTFGSGTRLTVV.

The chain links TRBV11-2 to TRBJ2-5; D remains unclear. Per germline, CDR1 SGHAT and CDR2 FQNNGV. CDR3 size: 13 residues. Trimming removed 3 bases from V and 3 bases from J, with 8 bases in between. The CDR3 DNA reads as TGTGCCAGCAGCTTCTCGGTGGAAGAGACCCAGTACTTC. Its translation is CASSFSVEETQYF.

The V gene is TRBV6-1, the J gene TRBJ2-4, with a weak D call TRBD1 (5 bases). The germline V gene encodes CDR1 MNHNS and CDR2 SASEGT. Trimming shortened V by 0 bases and J by 0 bases, and 9 bases separated the two germline ends. CDR3 length equals 16 residues. The CDR3 reads CASSEAGPLAKNIQYF. The CDR3 DNA sequence: TGTGCCAGCAGTGAAGCGGGGCCCTTAGCCAAAAACATTCAGTACTTC.

This clone was detected once. This chain uses TRBV7-8 with TRBJ1-1; 8 bases agree with TRBD1. Germline V gene lookup returns CDR1 SGHVS and CDR2 FQNEAQ. After removal of 4 bases from V and 5 bases from J, the junction contained 9 bases not matched to a gene. The CDR3 has 15 amino acids. This chain's CDR3 is CASSSGQGGNTEAFF. DNA for the CDR3: TGTGCCAGCAGCTCAGGACAGGGAGGTAATACTGAAGCTTTCTTT.

V gene TRBV5-1 combines with J gene TRBJ1-1; 7 positions agree with TRBD1. The CDR3 is 13 residues long. Germline loops: CDR1 SGHRS, CDR2 YFSETQ. The ends lost 3 bases at V and 5 bases at J; junction bases unmatched: 4. The CDR3 loop reads CASSSDRETEAFF. Here the CDR3 DNA reads TGCGCCAGCAGCTCTGACAGGGAAACTGAAGCTTTCTTT.

The chain combines TRBV28 with TRBJ1-1; D may be TRBD1 (5 bases). Trimming took off 10 bases at V and 4 bases at J, with 13 bases between the two ends. CDR1 is MDHEN and CDR2 is SYDVKM in the germline V gene. The CDR3 loop spans 12 amino acids. For the CDR3, the DNA is TGTGCCACCCAAGTGGGGGGCACTGAAGCTTTCTTT. Its translation is CATQVGGTEAFF.

The chain joins TRBV6-5 to TRBJ2-3; D not resolved. V was shortened by 10 bases and J by 3 bases, with 11 bases between the two germline ends. The CDR3 contains 12 residues. Germline lookup yields CDR1 MNHEY and CDR2 SVGAGI. This CDR3 reads CATRLETDTQYF. CDR3 DNA sequence: TGTGCCACCAGGCTCGAGACAGATACGCAGTATTTT.

J is TRBJ1-3 and V is TRBV13; a possible D gene is TRBD1 (5 bases). V dropped 4 bases and J dropped 0 bases, with 7 bases sitting between them. The germline gives CDR1 PRHDT, CDR2 FYEKMQ (reference sequence). CDR3 length: 14 amino acids. The CDR3 DNA is TGTGCCAGCAGCTCGACAGACTCTGGAAACACCATATATTTT. Its protein is CASSSTDSGNTIYF.

This chain uses TRBV5-1 with TRBJ2-1, with 11 bases matching TRBD2. This CDR3 is built from 15 residues. V lost 0 bases to trimming and J lost 6 bases; unmatched junction nucleotides: 2. Germline V gene lookup returns CDR1 SGHRS and CDR2 YFSETQ. The CDR3: CASSLALAGVNEQFF. In DNA, the CDR3 is TGCGCCAGCAGCTTGGCACTAGCGGGAGTCAATGAGCAGTTCTTC.

V and J are TRBV4-2 and TRBJ1-5; 11 nucleotides match TRBD1. The CDR3 has 15 residues. V trimming: 4 bases; J trimming: 2 bases; junction bases outside the gene matches: 1. The V gene's germline CDR1 is LGHNA and CDR2 YNFKEQ. In nucleotides, the CDR3 is TGTGCCAGCAGCCCGGACAGGGGGCGCAATCAGCCCCAGCATTTT. This sequence encodes CASSPDRGRNQPQHF.

The rearrangement joins TRBV5-5 to TRBJ2-2; 7 bases align to TRBD1. V lost 5 bases, J lost 8 bases, and 6 bases stayed unmatched. Germline V CDR1 and CDR2: SGHKS, YYEKEE (reference sequence). The CDR3 loop spans 13 amino acids. In DNA, the CDR3 is TGTGCCAGCAGGACAGGGTTTGCGGGGGAGCTGTTTTTT. The encoded protein is CASRTGFAGELFF.

This clone was seen a handful of times. The V and J genes are TRBV6-4 and TRBJ2-2; D not resolved. The germline CDR1 and CDR2 sequences are MRHNA and SNTAGT. The CDR3 has 15 amino acids. Trimming pared 2 bases from V and 6 bases from J, leaving 13 bases between. The CDR3 reads CASSDGQRSSGELFF. The CDR3, as DNA: TGTGCCAGCAGTGACGGCCAGCGCTCCTCCGGGGAGCTGTTTTTT.

The chain carries TRBV5-1 and TRBJ1-6; D not resolved. This CDR3 is built from 15 residues. Germline loops: CDR1 SGHRS, CDR2 YFSETQ. The V gene lost 4 bases and the J gene lost 9 bases, with 17 bases spanning the gap. As DNA, the CDR3 is TGCGCCAGCAGCCCCGAGGGAGGGATTCCTTCACCCCTCCACTTT. It specifies CASSPEGGIPSPLHF.

The gene calls are TRBV4-1 and TRBJ2-1; 11 bases fit TRBD2. Germline CDR1 MGHRA, CDR2 YSYEKL. The CDR3 covers 18 residues. Unmatched junction bases numbered 15, after V lost 4 bases and J lost 7 bases. The CDR3 coding sequence is TGCGCCAGCAGCCTACTAGCGGGAGTATCAGGAGCGTGGAATGAGCAGTTCTTC. It specifies CASSLLAGVSGAWNEQFF.

The rearrangement links TRBV19 to TRBJ2-1, with D possibly being TRBD1 or TRBD2 (6 bases each). The CDR3 is 14 amino acids. V was shortened by 1 base and J by 9 bases, with 13 bases between the two germline ends. Germline CDR1 LNHDA, CDR2 SQIVND (reference sequence). CDR3 region: CASSIVFGGVEQFF. The CDR3 DNA is TGTGCCAGTAGTATAGTTTTCGGGGGCGTTGAGCAGTTCTTC. Variable domain in full (rest from reference TRBV19 and TRBJ2-1): DGGITQSPKYLFRKEGQNVTLSCEQNLNHDAMYWYRQDPGQGLRLIYYSQIVNDFQKGDIAEGYSVSREKKESFPLTVTSAQKNPTAFYLCASSIVFGGVEQFFGPGTRLTVL.

This chain uses TRBV5-4 with TRBJ2-7, with D tentatively TRBD1 (6 bases). CDR1 is SGHNT, CDR2 YYREEE, per germline (reference sequence). V was pared by 3 bases and J by 7 bases, with 11 bases between. The CDR3 covers 12 residues. The CDR3 DNA follows: TGTGCCAGCAGCTCCGACAGGAGGGAGCAGTACTTC. Its protein product is CASSSDRREQYF.

The rearrangement links TRBV2 to TRBJ2-7; no clear D. This CDR3 has 13 residues. V lost 8 bases and J lost 2, with 13 bases in between. The germline CDR1 and CDR2 sequences are SNHLY and FYNNEI. The CDR3 sequence: CASGDWRTYEQYF. The CDR3 coding sequence is TGTGCCAGCGGAGACTGGAGAACCTACGAGCAGTACTTC. The whole variable domain, filled in from reference TRBV2 and TRBJ2-7, reads EPEVTQTPSHQVTQMGQEVILRCVPISNHLYFYWYRQILGQKVEFLVSFYNNEISEKSEIFDDQFSVERPDGSNFTLKIRSTKLEDSAMYFCASGDWRTYEQYFGPGTRLTVT.

The chain employs TRBV29-1 and TRBJ1-4; D is perhaps TRBD1 (6 bases). V shed 6 bases and J shed 3 bases, with 11 bases lying between them. Looked up from germline, CDR1 is SQVTM and CDR2 is ANQGSEA. This CDR3 is built from 13 residues. Here the CDR3 reads CSVLQGPNEKLFF. CDR3 in DNA: TGCAGCGTATTACAGGGCCCTAATGAAAAACTGTTTTTT.

J is TRBJ1-3 and V is TRBV6-2 or TRBV6-3; D not certain. Germline CDR1 is MNHEY and CDR2 is SVGEGT. There are 13 residues in the CDR3. V was shortened by 2 bases and J by 9 bases, with 11 bases between the two germline ends. CDR3 sequence reads: CASSYRPGGTIYF. As DNA, the CDR3 is TGTGCCAGCAGTTACAGGCCCGGAGGCACCATATATTTT.

The V and J genes are TRBV30 and TRBJ1-1; D is perhaps TRBD1 (5 bases). The germline CDR1 and CDR2 sequences are GTSNPN and SVGIG (reference sequence). This CDR3 has 17 amino acids. Between the trimmed V and J ends, which lost 8 bases and 0 bases, there was a span of 25 bases. The CDR3 DNA is TGTGCCCGTATTCTAAGGGGACGACGGAGCATGAACACTGAAGCTTTCTTT. Protein sequence: CARILRGRRSMNTEAFF.

The rearrangement joins TRBV9 to TRBJ1-2; D call uncertain. The V end lost 6 bases, the J end lost 8 bases, and 23 bases lay between the germline ends. From germline, CDR1 is SGDLS and CDR2 YYNGEE. CDR3 length equals 15 residues. CDR3 DNA sequence: TGTGCCAGCAATCCCGTAGTCGGAGGCGCCTTGGGCTACACCTTC. Translation: CASNPVVGGALGYTF.

This chain uses TRBV5-1 with TRBJ2-5; the match to TRBD1 covers 12 bases. The DNA end lines up better with TRBJ2-7; the J call may be wrong. The CDR3 extends over 15 amino acids. The germline V gene encodes CDR1 SGHRS and CDR2 YFSETQ. DNA of the CDR3: TGCGCCAGCAGCACCGGGACAGGGGGCCCCTACGAGCAGTACTTC. This sequence encodes CASSTGTGGPYEQYF.

The rearrangement links TRBV6-5 to TRBJ2-2; 9 positions match TRBD1. Germline assignment: CDR1 MNHEY and CDR2 SVGAGI. J lost 6 bases, V lost 5 bases, and 4 bases had no gene match. CDR3 length: 14 residues. The CDR3 here is CASSRQGGAGELFF. The CDR3 DNA reads TGTGCCAGCAGTAGACAGGGGGGAGCCGGGGAGCTGTTTTTT.